This T cell receptor beta chain was captured by sequencing in a study of cytomegalovirus exposure and HLA in healthy donors. PCR was performed using 60 Vbeta and 13 Jbeta primers. The repertoire was sequenced with immunoSEQ multiplex PCR; TCRdb's copy has only in-frame clones and lacks some. The sample includes about 140,000 clones, 73% of them seen just once. V was clipped by 1 base and J by 6 bases; unmatched bases: 5. Germline lookup yields CDR1 LNHDA and CDR2 SQIVND (reference sequence). The CDR3 runs to 16 residues. Sequenced input: PBMCs. The genes are TRBV19 and TRBJ2-7, with 14 bases that match TRBD2. The receptor comes from a human donor in good health. For the CDR3, the DNA is TGTGCCAGTAGTATAGCCGGGACTAGCGGGAGTCCCGAGCAGTACTTC. Encoded protein: CASSIAGTSGSPEQYF.